The 32 T cell receptor beta chains below were found in one sample sequenced in a study of blood T cells in healthy people across ages. PCR was performed a second time for about 7 to 11 cycles using a sample-barcoded 5' primer and a J-beta primer mix. TCRdb reprocessed the 5' RACE reads via MiXCR and lists one record per CDR3 protein. This sample has 500,000 to 650,000 distinct CDR3 sequences, with about 27% found just once. In addition, the sample was reused for a study of T cells of mothers and their children.

Material for sequencing was blood. These receptors all come from a boy under 10 years old in good health.

CDR3: CASSGREGGQETQYF. CDR3 in DNA: TGTGCCAGCAGCGGTCGTGAGGGGGGCCAAGAGACCCAGTACTTC. The chain joins TRBV7-6 to TRBJ2-5, with D possibly called TRBD1 or TRBD2 (6 bases each). This CDR3 has 15 residues. V was pared by 5 bases and J by 1 base, with 14 bases between. Germline V CDR1 and CDR2: SGHVS, FNYEAQ.

This clonotype showed up just a few times. The V call is TRBV6-4, the J call TRBJ1-6, with D uncertain. This CDR3 is built from 13 residues. The germline V and J ends were trimmed by 6 bases and 10 bases, with 13 bases remaining between them. From germline, CDR1 is MRHNA and CDR2 SNTAGT. The CDR3 spells CASSLMVGSPLHF. The CDR3 bases are TGTGCCAGCAGCCTTATGGTTGGCTCACCCCTCCACTTT.

In regard to this clonotype: Mismatch with germline at one junction end may stem from a read error. CDR3 residues: CASSLAPRDIAF. CDR3 bases: TGTGCCAGCAGTTTAGCTCCCCGGGACATTGCCTTC. The gene calls are TRBV12-3 or TRBV12-4 and TRBJ1-2; D is possibly TRBD1 (6 bases). The length of the CDR3 is 12 residues.

This clonotype was observed a handful of times. The chain links TRBV6-1 to TRBJ2-7, with D unresolved. The V gene lost 6 bases and the J gene lost 3 bases, with 12 bases spanning the gap. This CDR3 spans 13 amino acids. The V gene's germline CDR1 is MNHNS and CDR2 SASEGT. CDR3 loop: CASSSALLYEQYF. DNA for the CDR3: TGTGCCAGCAGCTCCGCTCTCCTCTACGAGCAGTACTTC.

The genes are TRBV11-2 and TRBJ1-1; 8 nucleotides agree with TRBD1. Germline CDR1 SGHAT, CDR2 FQNNGV. V shed 5 bases and J 3 bases; nucleotides not matched to a gene: 2. The CDR3 totals 13 residues. CDR3 nucleotides: TGTGCCAGCAGCCAGACAGGGGACACTGAAGCTTTCTTT. It encodes CASSQTGDTEAFF.

Of note for this clonotype: Being one base from a much bigger clone, this may be a read error. The V gene is TRBV14, the J gene TRBJ2-1, with TRBD2 as a possible D gene (5 bases). The CDR3 runs 16 residues. Germline V gives CDR1 SGHDN, CDR2 FVKESK. As DNA, the CDR3 is TGTGCCGGCAGCGCCCTAGGCAGCGGTGCCTACAATGAGCAGTTCTTC. This gives the protein CAGSALGSGAYNEQFF.

This sequence joins TRBV7-2 and TRBJ1-2; TRBD1 agrees at 7 bases. V lost 0 bases and J lost 5; bases outside the gene matches: 6. The CDR3 runs 15 residues. Germline values: CDR1 SGHTA, CDR2 FQGNSA. The CDR3 bases are TGTGCCAGCAGCTTAGCCACAGGGGACGGATATGGCTACACCTTC. Translated, it gives CASSLATGDGYGYTF. Combining the CDR3 with reference TRBV7-2 and TRBJ1-2 gives the whole variable domain GAGVSQSPSNKVTEKGKDVELRCDPISGHTALYWYRQSLGQGLEFLIYFQGNSAPDKSGLPSDRFSAERTGGSVSTLTIQRTQQEDSAVYLCASSLATGDGYGYTFGSGTRLTVV.

This clonotype was seen only a few times. The chain has TRBV7-8 and TRBJ1-3; D ambiguous. The CDR3 consists of 18 residues. The V gene's germline CDR1 is SGHVS and CDR2 FQNEAQ. Trimming pared 0 bases from V and 0 bases from J, leaving 15 bases between. The CDR3 nucleotides are TGTGCCAGCAGCTTAGCCCCGAGAATGAAGAGCTCTGGAAACACCATATATTTT. Translating gives CASSLAPRMKSSGNTIYF.

J is TRBJ2-5 and V is TRBV4-1; 8 nucleotides match TRBD2. The CDR3 spans 17 residues. Per the germline V gene, CDR1 is MGHRA and CDR2 is YSYEKL. V shed 0 bases and J 2 bases; nucleotides not matched to a gene: 8. This chain's CDR3 is CASSQDSRGGMQETQYF. For the CDR3, the DNA is TGCGCCAGCAGCCAAGACTCCCGGGGGGGTATGCAAGAGACCCAGTACTTC.

The CDR3: CASSLQPETQYF. The CDR3 DNA reads as TGCGCCAGCAGCCTTCAGCCTGAGACCCAGTACTTC. The chain links TRBV10-2 to TRBJ2-5; D gene uncertain. Germline CDR1 is WSHSY and CDR2 is SAAADI. This CDR3 is 12 amino acids long. V lost 6 bases and J 5 bases, leaving 10 bases between the germline ends.

This clonotype was seen more than once but under ten times. The chain combines TRBV6-2 or TRBV6-3 with TRBJ2-3, with D perhaps matching TRBD2 (6 bases). Germline V lookup: CDR1 MNHEY, CDR2 SVGEGT. V was trimmed by 2 bases and J by 11 bases, leaving 8 bases between them. CDR3 length: 11 residues. CDR3 nucleotide sequence: TGTGCCAGCAGTTACACGCGGGAGCAGTATTTT. Its protein product is CASSYTREQYF.

The chain couples TRBV11-2 to TRBJ2-3; 9 nucleotides line up with TRBD2. J lost 4 bases, V lost 4 bases, and 6 bases had no gene match. Per germline, CDR1 SGHAT and CDR2 FQNNGV. This CDR3 is 15 amino acids long. The CDR3: CASSSTGLAADTQYF. The CDR3 coding sequence is TGTGCCAGCAGCTCAACGGGACTAGCTGCAGATACGCAGTATTTT.

The chain has TRBV19 and TRBJ2-7; D not certain. This CDR3 has 13 residues. Trimming left V 5 bases short and J 3 bases short, with 11 bases between. Germline values: CDR1 LNHDA, CDR2 SQIVND (reference sequence). Here the CDR3 DNA reads TGTGCCAGTAGTCCATCGGACGGCTACGAGCAGTACTTC. Protein: CASSPSDGYEQYF.

J is TRBJ2-3 and V is TRBV29-1; 8 bases match TRBD2. The CDR3 extends over 14 amino acids. J was trimmed by 2 bases and V by 4 bases; bases with no gene match: 5. Germline V gives CDR1 SQVTM, CDR2 ANQGSEA. CDR3 loop: CSVGRRGVTDTQYF. CDR3 in DNA: TGCAGCGTTGGAAGGCGGGGGGTCACAGATACGCAGTATTTT.

This clonotype appeared a few times. The chain couples TRBV7-9 to TRBJ2-7; 8 bases fit TRBD2. J was trimmed by 8 bases and V by 5 bases; bases with no gene match: 20. Germline V lookup: CDR1 SEHNR, CDR2 FQNEAQ (reference sequence). The CDR3 has 17 amino acids. The CDR3 spells CASSTDKGSGGPSKQYF. The CDR3 DNA reads as TGTGCCAGCAGCACCGATAAGGGGTCGGGAGGGCCTTCCAAGCAGTACTTC.

The chain recombines TRBV2 with TRBJ1-1, with D possibly being TRBD1 (6 bases). The V and J ends lost 7 bases and 0 bases respectively, with 12 bases between them. Germline CDR1 and CDR2: SNHLY and FYNNEI. The CDR3 loop spans 14 amino acids. In DNA form, the CDR3 reads TGTGCCAGCAAGAAAGGGGGAGTGAACACTGAAGCTTTCTTT. This gives the protein CASKKGGVNTEAFF.

This clonotype was counted only a few times. The V call is TRBV29-1, the J call TRBJ1-4, with TRBD1 matching 8 bases. The CDR3 spans 15 residues. Losses at the gene ends were 6 bases for V and 0 bases for J; bases not matched to a gene: 6. Germline V gene data show CDR1 as SQVTM and CDR2 as ANQGSEA. The CDR3 DNA follows: TGCAGCGTCGCGGACAGGGCTGCAACTAATGAAAAACTGTTTTTT. This gives the protein CSVADRAATNEKLFF.

There are a few counts of this clonotype. This chain uses TRBV7-6 with TRBJ2-7; 8 positions match TRBD2. The junction had 14 bases not matched to a gene; V was cut back by 6 bases and J by 1 base. The CDR3 has 17 residues. Germline V gene data show CDR1 as SGHVS and CDR2 as FNYEAQ. This CDR3 is CASRPLTSGGGSYEQYF. The CDR3 DNA follows: TGTGCCAGCAGACCCCTTACTAGCGGAGGAGGATCCTACGAGCAGTACTTC.

This clonotype came up a few times. The rearrangement links TRBV6-2 or TRBV6-3 to TRBJ1-2; 7 positions agree with TRBD1. CDR3 length equals 16 residues. Trimming at V came to 6 bases and at J to 5 bases, leaving 15 bases not matched to a gene. The germline CDR1 and CDR2 sequences are MNHEY and SVGEGT. CDR3 loop: CASRSDRADGSYGYTF. CDR3 in DNA: TGTGCCAGCAGAAGCGACAGGGCGGACGGATCGTATGGCTACACCTTC.

This clonotype was picked up one time. The J gene is TRBJ1-5, the V gene TRBV19, with D perhaps TRBD1 (6 bases). Trimming cost V 5 bases and J 2 bases, with 19 bases left between them. This CDR3 has 17 residues. Germline values: CDR1 LNHDA, CDR2 SQIVND (reference sequence). Here the CDR3 reads CASSASRTGYGNQPQHF. For the CDR3, the DNA is TGTGCCAGTAGTGCCAGTCGCACAGGGTACGGCAATCAGCCCCAGCATTTT.

The chain employs TRBV5-1 and TRBJ2-5; possible D gene TRBD1, 6 bases. The ends were cut back, 5 bases at V and 2 bases at J, with 16 bases in the middle. The V gene's germline CDR1 is SGHRS and CDR2 YFSETQ. The CDR3 runs to 15 residues. Here the CDR3 reads CASSPGGGRQETQYF. The DNA of the CDR3 is TGCGCCAGCAGTCCTGGGGGCGGCAGACAAGAGACCCAGTACTTC.

The chain joins TRBV15 to TRBJ2-1; D perhaps matches TRBD2 (7 bases). Germline-derived CDR1 and CDR2 are LNHNV and YYDKDF (reference sequence). This CDR3 comprises 17 residues. Trimming cost V 3 bases and J 0 bases, with 15 bases left between them. CDR3 region: CATSSAQGGVSYNEQFF. CDR3 nucleotides: TGTGCCACCAGCAGCGCGCAAGGGGGGGTCTCCTACAATGAGCAGTTCTTC.

The chain combines TRBV9 with TRBJ1-2; 9 bases are a match to TRBD1. The CDR3 runs to 15 residues. Germline trimming cut 3 bases from V and 12 bases from J; bases unmatched to any gene: 15. CDR1 is SGDLS and CDR2 is YYNGEE in the germline V gene. The CDR3 DNA reads as TGTGCCAGCAGCGCAGCCCCCGGGACAGGGACCTTAAACACCTTC. Its protein is CASSAAPGTGTLNTF.

This CDR3 is CAWELRVNTEAFF. CDR3 nucleotide sequence: TGTGCCTGGGAGCTCAGGGTGAACACTGAAGCTTTCTTT. This chain joins TRBV30 and TRBJ1-1; weak D call: TRBD1 (5 bases). The CDR3 covers 13 residues. CDR1 is GTSNPN and CDR2 is SVGIG in the germline V gene (reference sequence). The germline V and J ends were trimmed by 5 bases and 0 bases, with 10 bases remaining between them.

This clonotype was detected once. The chain couples TRBV20-1 to TRBJ2-1; 8 nucleotides agree with TRBD2. This CDR3 contains 16 residues. J gave up 0 bases and V 3 bases, and 7 bases lay outside the gene matches. CDR1 and CDR2 from the germline V gene are DFQATT and SNEGSKA (reference sequence). This CDR3 reads CSASSSGSSSYNEQFF. The CDR3 DNA reads as TGCAGTGCTAGCTCTAGCGGGTCGAGCTCCTACAATGAGCAGTTCTTC.

The chain has TRBV5-1 and TRBJ1-2; D is unclear. CDR1 and CDR2 (germline): SGHRS, YFSETQ. The CDR3 totals 12 residues. V lost 5 bases and J 6 bases, leaving 11 bases between the germline ends. The CDR3: CASSGPRDGYTF. In DNA, the CDR3 is TGCGCCAGCAGTGGGCCCCGGGATGGCTACACCTTC.

The V call is TRBV7-9, the J call TRBJ2-5; D may be TRBD2 (6 bases). The J call may be mistaken, given a closer DNA end match to TRBJ2-1. This CDR3 contains 15 residues. The germline V gene encodes CDR1 SEHNR and CDR2 FQNEAQ (reference sequence). The CDR3 region is CASSPGGTLYNEQFF. The CDR3 bases are TGTGCCAGCAGTCCCGGTGGGACTCTCTACAATGAGCAGTTCTTC.

This chain links TRBV14 with TRBJ1-1, with TRBD1 matching 8 bases. With 0 bases clipped from V and 5 bases from J, the junction kept 11 bases outside the gene matches. Germline CDR1 reads SGHDN; CDR2 reads FVKESK. CDR3 length equals 17 residues. This CDR3 reads CASSQDRTGNLGTEAFF. The CDR3, as DNA: TGTGCCAGCAGCCAAGATCGGACAGGGAATTTGGGAACTGAAGCTTTCTTT.

About this clonotype: In this CDR3 the conserved last residue, phenylalanine or tryptophan, is missing, so a read error is likely. The rearrangement uses TRBV3-1 and TRBJ1-2; TRBD1 matches at 9 bases. The CDR3 is made up of 16 amino acids. V lost 2 bases, J lost 4 bases, and 8 bases stayed unmatched. Per germline, CDR1 LGHDT and CDR2 YNNKEL (reference sequence). As DNA, the CDR3 is TGTGCCAGCAGCCAAAGGGGGACAGGGAGAAGCTATGGCTACACCCTC. It specifies CASSQRGTGRSYGYTL.

This clonotype was recorded once. The rearrangement joins TRBV6-4 to TRBJ1-1; D call uncertain. CDR3 length: 14 residues. Germline V gene sequence: CDR1 MRHNA, CDR2 SNTAGT. The germline V and J ends were trimmed by 5 bases and 4 bases, with 14 bases remaining between them. This CDR3 reads CASSYSQQSTEAFF. The CDR3 DNA reads TGTGCCAGCAGTTATTCCCAGCAGAGCACTGAAGCTTTCTTT.

The CDR3 loop is CSASPGMTTNEKLFF. The CDR3 DNA follows: TGCAGTGCTAGTCCAGGGATGACAACTAATGAAAAACTGTTTTTT. This chain uses TRBV20-1 with TRBJ1-4; possible D gene TRBD1, 5 bases. The V gene lost 3 bases and the J gene lost 0 bases, with 11 bases spanning the gap. Per germline, CDR1 DFQATT and CDR2 SNEGSKA (reference sequence). There are 15 residues in the CDR3.

The chain employs TRBV20-1 and TRBJ2-1; 10 bases match TRBD2. V trimming: 1 base; J trimming: 4 bases; junction bases outside the gene matches: 7. Germline CDR1 is DFQATT and CDR2 is SNEGSKA (reference sequence). The CDR3 has 16 amino acids. The CDR3 loop reads CSARGGIAGGYNEQFF. DNA of the CDR3: TGCAGTGCTAGAGGAGGGATAGCGGGGGGATACAATGAGCAGTTCTTC.